Below are 23 T cell receptor beta chains sequenced from a single sample in a study of monozygotic twins with cystic fibrosis. TCRdb's table, derived via immunoSEQ multiplex PCR, lists solely in-frame clones and lacks some. Here the sample spans about 14,000 clones, 80% to 95% being singletons. The sequencing sample was made of blood. These TCRs come from a girl aged 2 to 10 with cystic fibrosis.

The V gene is TRBV5-6, the J gene TRBJ1-5; D may be TRBD1 (6 bases). This CDR3 region has 15 residues. The ends were cut back, 4 bases at V and 4 bases at J, with 15 bases in the middle. Germline-derived CDR1 and CDR2 are SGHDT and YYEEEE. The CDR3 protein is CASSAAGERNQPQHF. CDR3 sequence (DNA): TGTGCCAGCAGCGCCGCAGGGGAGCGGAATCAGCCCCAGCATTTT.

V usage is TRBV12-1 and J usage is TRBJ2-6; the DNA was not compared with TRBD1, the D call given in the table. TRBV12-1 is a documented pseudogene. The CDR3 covers 20 residues. CDR3 sequence reads: CASSRDRGRIFKAGANVLTF. CDR3 coding DNA: TGTGCCAGCAGCCGGGACAGGGGGCGCATTTTCAAGGCTGGGGCCAACGTCCTGACTTTC.

This clone came up once. The CDR3, as DNA: TGTGCCAGCAGCCTTAGGACAGGGGAGGGGGAGCAGTACTTC. Residues: CASSLRTGEGEQYF. V and J are TRBV5-4 and TRBJ2-7, with TRBD1 identical over 9 bases. Germline V CDR1 and CDR2: SGHNT, YYREEE (reference sequence). The CDR3 covers 14 residues. Losses at the gene ends were 4 bases for V and 7 bases for J; bases not matched to a gene: 9.

The rearrangement joins TRBV19 to TRBJ1-5; possible D gene TRBD1, 5 bases. CDR1 LNHDA and CDR2 SQIVND come from the germline V gene (reference sequence). Trimming took 5 bases from V and 3 from J, leaving 14 bases between them. The CDR3 has 15 residues. The CDR3 loop reads CASSDVQTDNQPQHF. CDR3 sequence (DNA): TGTGCCAGTAGTGATGTCCAGACAGACAATCAGCCCCAGCATTTT.

The rearrangement uses TRBV4-1 and TRBJ2-1, with a tentative D call TRBD2 (6 bases). The CDR3 loop spans 12 amino acids. Germline V gene sequence: CDR1 MGHRA, CDR2 YSYEKL. Trimming removed 0 bases from V and 10 bases from J, with 7 bases in between. The DNA of the CDR3 is TGCGCCAGCAGCCAAGATGGGAGGGAGCAGTTCTTC. The encoded protein is CASSQDGREQFF.

The chain links TRBV27 to TRBJ2-3; 10 bases match TRBD2. V gave up 2 bases and J gave up 4 bases; unmatched junction bases: 6. There are 16 residues in the CDR3. The germline gives CDR1 MNHEY, CDR2 SMNVEV (reference sequence). The CDR3 DNA reads as TGTGCCAGCAGTTTAGGTCTAGCGGGAGAAGCAGATACGCAGTATTTT. This gives the protein CASSLGLAGEADTQYF.

This chain joins TRBV6-1 and TRBJ2-7, with 7 bases identical to TRBD2. J was trimmed by 2 bases and V by 4 bases; bases with no gene match: 5. CDR3 length: 14 residues. The V gene's germline CDR1 is MNHNS and CDR2 SASEGT. The CDR3 loop is CASSASGLTYEQYF. CDR3 bases: TGTGCCAGCAGTGCTAGCGGTTTAACCTACGAGCAGTACTTC.

The V gene is TRBV7-2, the J gene TRBJ1-2; D not resolved. The germline gives CDR1 SGHTA, CDR2 FQGNSA. CDR3 length equals 14 residues. Trimming shortened V by 5 bases and J by 0 bases, and 10 bases separated the two germline ends. CDR3 coding DNA: TGTGCCAGCAGCCTGGGAAAATCTAACTATGGCTACACCTTC. It specifies CASSLGKSNYGYTF.

The V gene is TRBV7-9, the J gene TRBJ1-5, with D possibly matching TRBD1 (6 bases). CDR3 length: 15 residues. Trimming removed 4 bases at V and 5 bases at J, with 15 bases between. Germline loops: CDR1 SEHNR, CDR2 FQNEAQ (reference sequence). The CDR3 loop is CASSYGGRVDQPQHF. The DNA of the CDR3 is TGTGCCAGCAGCTACGGGGGGCGGGTAGATCAGCCCCAGCATTTT.

The rearrangement joins TRBV7-2 to TRBJ2-7, with TRBD1 matching over 7 bases. Germline CDR1 SGHTA, CDR2 FQGNSA. Trimming at V came to 9 bases and at J to 0 bases, leaving 11 bases not matched to a gene. CDR3 size: 15 residues. The CDR3 DNA reads as TGTGCCAGTACAAGGGGGACAGAAGACTCCTACGAGCAGTACTTC. It codes for CASTRGTEDSYEQYF.

The chain uses TRBV18 and TRBJ2-2; tentative D call: TRBD2 (5 bases). This CDR3 contains 14 residues. In germline, CDR1 is KGHSH, CDR2 LQKENI. Trimming removed 3 bases from V and 6 bases from J, with 11 bases in between. CDR3 DNA sequence: TGTGCCAGCTCACCCGGACTGGGATCCGGGGAGCTGTTTTTT. This sequence encodes CASSPGLGSGELFF.

Only a few counts were recorded for this clone. The chain links TRBV2 to TRBJ2-7; D not resolved. V dropped 3 bases and J dropped 3 bases, with 0 bases sitting between them. The CDR3 sequence is 10 residues long. Germline assignment: CDR1 SNHLY and CDR2 FYNNEI. The CDR3 sequence is CASSDYEQYF. CDR3 sequence (DNA): TGTGCCAGCAGTGACTACGAGCAGTACTTC.

This clone has just a few counts. The J gene is TRBJ2-7, the V gene TRBV6-5; TRBD2 agrees at 13 bases. CDR1 is MNHEY and CDR2 is SVGAGI in the germline V gene. The CDR3 length is 15 residues. The junction had 3 bases not matched to a gene; V was cut back by 5 bases and J by 2 bases. The CDR3 reads CASSPGTSGTYEQYF. The CDR3 DNA follows: TGTGCCAGCAGTCCTGGGACTAGCGGGACCTACGAGCAGTACTTC.

The chain has TRBV19 and TRBJ2-1; 7 positions agree with TRBD2. The CDR3 covers 15 residues. With 1 base clipped from V and 7 bases from J, the junction kept 7 bases outside the gene matches. CDR1 LNHDA and CDR2 SQIVND come from the germline V gene (reference sequence). DNA for the CDR3: TGTGCCAGTAGTATAGGACTAGCTCATCGTAATGAGCAGTTCTTC. The encoded protein is CASSIGLAHRNEQFF.

The chain joins TRBV5-5 to TRBJ2-1; D is ambiguous. V was cut by 2 bases and J by 6 bases, with 15 bases left in between. The CDR3 is 15 residues long. Looked up from germline, CDR1 is SGHKS and CDR2 is YYEKEE (reference sequence). The CDR3 protein is CASSLGYQLLNEQFF. In nucleotides, the CDR3 is TGTGCCAGCAGCTTAGGGTACCAGCTACTCAATGAGCAGTTCTTC.

This chain uses TRBV6-5 with TRBJ2-7; unclear D gene. Trimming removed 2 bases from V and 9 bases from J, with 8 bases in between. Germline CDR1 reads MNHEY; CDR2 reads SVGAGI. This CDR3 region has 11 residues. Here the CDR3 reads CASSYVDTQYF. The CDR3 region has the DNA TGTGCCAGCAGTTACGTTGATACGCAGTACTTC.

The chain is built from TRBV28 and TRBJ2-7; TRBD1 aligns across 9 bases. CDR1 MDHEN and CDR2 SYDVKM come from the germline V gene. There are 15 residues in the CDR3. With V trimmed by 8 bases and J by 2 bases, 10 bases remained unmatched. The CDR3 nucleotides are TGTGCCAGCCACCCGGAGGACAGGGGAGCCTACGAGCAGTACTTC. Its protein product is CASHPEDRGAYEQYF. Supplemented by reference TRBV28 and TRBJ2-7, the full variable domain reads DVKVTQSSRYLVKRTGEKVFLECVQDMDHENMFWYRQDPGLGLRLIYFSYDVKMKEKGDIPEGYSVSREKKERFSLILESASTNQTSMYLCASHPEDRGAYEQYFGPGTRLTVT.

The genes are TRBV27 and TRBJ1-5, with D maybe TRBD1 (5 bases). Trimming removed 3 bases at V and 7 bases at J, with 7 bases between. Germline values: CDR1 MNHEY, CDR2 SMNVEV (reference sequence). The CDR3 has 12 amino acids. The CDR3 DNA is TGTGCCAGCAGTTTGCGGGGCCAGCCCCAGCATTTT. Amino acids: CASSLRGQPQHF.

The chain uses TRBV29-1 and TRBJ2-3; TRBD2 matches at 8 bases. V trimming: 1 base; J trimming: 6 bases; junction bases outside the gene matches: 9. CDR3 length: 15 amino acids. Looked up from germline, CDR1 is SQVTM and CDR2 is ANQGSEA. CDR3 loop: CSVEVAGGEMDTQYF. The CDR3 nucleotides are TGCAGCGTTGAAGTGGCGGGAGGAGAAATGGATACGCAGTATTTT.

This rearrangement joins TRBV29-1 to TRBJ2-2; D call uncertain. Between the trimmed V and J ends, which lost 7 bases and 5 bases, there was a span of 14 bases. The CDR3 has 13 amino acids. Looked up from germline, CDR1 is SQVTM and CDR2 is ANQGSEA. The CDR3 DNA sequence: TGCAGCGCTGTTTTGGCTGTGACCGGGGAGCTGTTTTTT. This encodes CSAVLAVTGELFF.

This chain joins TRBV4-3 and TRBJ1-3; D gene uncertain. Germline assignment: CDR1 LGHNA and CDR2 YSLEER. The V end was cut by 0 bases, the J end by 0 bases, with 12 bases between. CDR3 length equals 17 residues. The CDR3, as DNA: TGCGCCAGCAGCCAAGATGCTGGAGCCCTCTCTGGAAACACCATATATTTT. Its translation is CASSQDAGALSGNTIYF.

The chain uses TRBV9 and TRBJ2-7; D is unresolved. CDR1 and CDR2 from the germline V gene are SGDLS and YYNGEE. V shed 1 base and J shed 3 bases, with 11 bases lying between them. The CDR3 contains 14 residues. The CDR3 spells CASSVSPNHYEQYF. The DNA for the CDR3 is TGTGCCAGCAGCGTATCCCCTAACCACTACGAGCAGTACTTC.

The CDR3 nucleotides are TGCGCCAGCAAGTGGACAGGGTCCAGGTCCGGGGAGCTGTTTTTT. Residues: CASKWTGSRSGELFF. This sequence joins TRBV5-1 and TRBJ2-2; 8 bases map to TRBD1. The CDR3 has 15 amino acids. CDR1 and CDR2 from the germline V gene are SGHRS and YFSETQ. V lost 6 bases and J lost 6; bases outside the gene matches: 10.